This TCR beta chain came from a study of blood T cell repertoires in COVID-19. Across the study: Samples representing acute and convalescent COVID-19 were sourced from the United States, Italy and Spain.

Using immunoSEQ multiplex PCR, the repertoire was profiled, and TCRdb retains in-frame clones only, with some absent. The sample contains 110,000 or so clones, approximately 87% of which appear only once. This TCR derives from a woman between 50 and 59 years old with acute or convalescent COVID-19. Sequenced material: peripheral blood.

CDR3 DNA sequence: TGTGCCAGCAGCTTGTGGGCGGGCCAGCCCCAGCATTTT. This sequence encodes CASSLWAGQPQHF. V is TRBV5-5 and J is TRBJ1-5; D remains unclear. CDR3 size: 13 residues. Per germline, CDR1 SGHKS and CDR2 YYEKEE (reference sequence). V dropped 1 base and J dropped 7 bases, with 9 bases sitting between them.